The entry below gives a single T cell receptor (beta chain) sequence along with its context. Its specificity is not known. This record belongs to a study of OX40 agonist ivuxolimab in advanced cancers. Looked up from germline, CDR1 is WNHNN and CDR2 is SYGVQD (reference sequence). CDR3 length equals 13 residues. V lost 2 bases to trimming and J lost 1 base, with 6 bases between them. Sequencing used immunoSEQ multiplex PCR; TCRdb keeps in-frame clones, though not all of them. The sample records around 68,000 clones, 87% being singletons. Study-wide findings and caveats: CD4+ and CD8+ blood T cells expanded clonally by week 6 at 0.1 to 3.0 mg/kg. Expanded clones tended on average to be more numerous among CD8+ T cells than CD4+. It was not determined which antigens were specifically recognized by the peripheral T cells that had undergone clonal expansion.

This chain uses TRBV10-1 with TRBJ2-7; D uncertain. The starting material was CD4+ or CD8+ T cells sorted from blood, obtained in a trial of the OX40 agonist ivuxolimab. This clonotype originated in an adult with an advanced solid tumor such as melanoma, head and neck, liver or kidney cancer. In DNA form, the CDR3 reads TGCGCCAGCAGTGAGGAAGGTTCCTACGAGCAGTACTTC. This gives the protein CASSEEGSYEQYF.